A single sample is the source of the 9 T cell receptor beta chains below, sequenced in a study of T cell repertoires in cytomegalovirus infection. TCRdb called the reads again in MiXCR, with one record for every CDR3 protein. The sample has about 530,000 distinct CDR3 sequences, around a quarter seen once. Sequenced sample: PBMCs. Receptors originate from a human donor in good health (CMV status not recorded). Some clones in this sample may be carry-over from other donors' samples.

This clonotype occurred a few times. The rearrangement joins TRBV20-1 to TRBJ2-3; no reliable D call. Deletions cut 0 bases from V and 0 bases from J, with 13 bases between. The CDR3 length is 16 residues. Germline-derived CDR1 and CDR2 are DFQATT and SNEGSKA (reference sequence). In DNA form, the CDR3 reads TGCAGTGCTAGAGATCTAAAGGAGTTGAGCACAGATACGCAGTATTTT. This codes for CSARDLKELSTDTQYF.

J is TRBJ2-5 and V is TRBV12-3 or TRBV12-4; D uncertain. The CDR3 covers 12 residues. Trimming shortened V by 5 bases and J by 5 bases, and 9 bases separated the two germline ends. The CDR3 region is CASSRRAETQYF. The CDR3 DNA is TGTGCCAGCAGTCGTCGTGCGGAGACCCAGTACTTC.

In DNA, the CDR3 is TGTGCCAGCAGTTTACAGGGAGACTCTGGAAACACCATATATTTT. Translating gives CASSLQGDSGNTIYF. The chain combines TRBV27 with TRBJ1-3; maybe TRBD1 (5 bases). CDR1 MNHEY and CDR2 SMNVEV come from the germline V gene (reference sequence). V lost 2 bases to trimming and J lost 0 bases, with 8 bases between them. The CDR3 is made up of 15 amino acids.

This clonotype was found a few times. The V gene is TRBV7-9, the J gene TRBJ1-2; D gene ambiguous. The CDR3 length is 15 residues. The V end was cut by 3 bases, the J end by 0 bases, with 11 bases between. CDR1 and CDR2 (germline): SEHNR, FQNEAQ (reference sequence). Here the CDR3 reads CASSFGSIANYGYTF. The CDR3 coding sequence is TGTGCCAGCAGCTTTGGGAGTATAGCTAACTATGGCTACACCTTC.

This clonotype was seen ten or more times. CDR3 in amino acids: CASSFPEANSYEQYF. CDR3 sequence (DNA): TGTGCCAGCAGCTTTCCCGAGGCTAACTCCTACGAGCAGTACTTC. The chain carries TRBV7-2 and TRBJ2-7; D gene ambiguous. The CDR3 is 15 residues long. The germline V gene encodes CDR1 SGHTA and CDR2 FQGNSA. Trimming took 3 bases from V and 0 from J, leaving 12 bases between them.

CDR3 nucleotides: TGTGCCAGCGGGGACAGGGCCTACACCTTC. This sequence encodes CASGDRAYTF. The genes are TRBV25-1 and TRBJ1-2; the match to TRBD1 covers 9 bases. V lost 8 bases, J lost 10 bases, and 2 bases stayed unmatched. Germline V gene lookup returns CDR1 MGHDK and CDR2 SYGVNS. This CDR3 is 10 amino acids long.

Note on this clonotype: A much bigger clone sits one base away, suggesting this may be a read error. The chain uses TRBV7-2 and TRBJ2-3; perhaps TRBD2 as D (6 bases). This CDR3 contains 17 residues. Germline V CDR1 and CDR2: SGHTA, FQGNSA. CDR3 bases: TGTGCCACCAGCTTACCGCCTCTCGGAGTCGGAGGGGATACGCAGTATTTT. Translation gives CATSLPPLGVGGDTQYF.

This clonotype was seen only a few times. The CDR3 here is CSVEALADNEQFF. The CDR3 nucleotides read TGCAGCGTTGAAGCACTAGCGGACAATGAGCAGTTCTTC. V usage is TRBV29-1 and J usage is TRBJ2-1; 8 bases are shared with TRBD2. The CDR3 loop spans 13 amino acids. Germline V gene sequence: CDR1 SQVTM, CDR2 ANQGSEA. Trimming at V came to 1 base and at J to 5 bases, leaving 1 base not matched to a gene.

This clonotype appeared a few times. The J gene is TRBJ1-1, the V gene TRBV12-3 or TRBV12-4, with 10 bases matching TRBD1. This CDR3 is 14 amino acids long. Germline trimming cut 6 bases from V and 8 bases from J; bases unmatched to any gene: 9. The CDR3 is CASRSGTGVFEAFF. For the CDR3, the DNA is TGTGCCAGCAGATCCGGGACAGGGGTTTTCGAAGCTTTCTTT.